Here is one TCR beta chain with its context. The antigen is undetermined. The sample is drawn from a study of cytomegalovirus exposure and HLA in healthy donors. Study-wide results and limits: 87-base-pair reads could not separate some V segments, including TRBV6-2 and TRBV6-3. The presence/absence work took it that sequencing depth was about the same across donors.

Primers: 60 Vbeta forward and 13 Jbeta reverse. Generated by immunoSEQ multiplex PCR, the TCRdb table keeps only in-frame clones and is missing some. The table has around 180,000 clones, approximately 80% seen once. This CDR3 region has 13 residues. Germline V gene data show CDR1 as SGHRS and CDR2 as YFSETQ. V lost 4 bases, J lost 3 bases, and 10 bases lay in between. Whereas donors were nominally healthy upon sampling, unrecorded immune exposures were probable. V and J are TRBV5-1 and TRBJ1-1; D is undetermined. Input material: PBMCs. The source of this sequence is a young woman in good health and CMV-seropositive. The CDR3 DNA is TGCGCCAGCAGCCGCACGGAGGACACTGAAGCTTTCTTT. This codes for CASSRTEDTEAFF.